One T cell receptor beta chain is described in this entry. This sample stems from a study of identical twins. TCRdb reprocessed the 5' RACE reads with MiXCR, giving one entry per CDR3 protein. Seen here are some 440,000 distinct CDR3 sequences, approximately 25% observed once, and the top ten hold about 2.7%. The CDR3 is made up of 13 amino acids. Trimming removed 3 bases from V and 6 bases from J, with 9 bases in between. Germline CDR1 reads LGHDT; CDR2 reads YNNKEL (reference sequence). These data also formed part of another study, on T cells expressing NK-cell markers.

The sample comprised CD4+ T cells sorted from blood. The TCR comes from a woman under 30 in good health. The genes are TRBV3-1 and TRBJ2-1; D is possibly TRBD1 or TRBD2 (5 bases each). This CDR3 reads CASSHGDVNEQFF. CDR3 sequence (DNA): TGTGCCAGCAGCCACGGGGACGTCAATGAGCAGTTCTTC.